Below are 18 T cell receptor beta chains sequenced from a single sample in a study of PD-1 blockade in classical Hodgkin lymphoma. Data came from immunoSEQ multiplex PCR; TCRdb stores just in-frame clones and leaves some out. The sample yields about 3,000 clones, roughly 60% seen once. All patients relapsed after autologous stem cell transplantation, and brentuximab vedotin exposure varied. After thawing, PBMCs were subjected to magnetic negative selection to isolate CD8+ T cells. The source material was CD8+ T cells from blood, sampled at baseline. The receptors originated from a human donor with classical Hodgkin lymphoma.

The rearrangement joins TRBV7-6 to TRBJ2-6; D remains unclear. Trimming left V 1 base short and J 0 bases short, with 10 bases between. Germline V gives CDR1 SGHVS, CDR2 FNYEAQ. CDR3 length: 17 amino acids. The CDR3 reads CASSLGQASSGANVLTF. In nucleotides, the CDR3 is TGTGCCAGCAGCTTAGGGCAGGCATCCTCTGGGGCCAACGTCCTGACTTTC.

The V call is TRBV5-5, the J call TRBJ2-3; the D gene is possibly TRBD2 (6 bases). CDR1 is SGHKS and CDR2 is YYEKEE in the germline V gene (reference sequence). V was trimmed by 5 bases and J by 6 bases, leaving 16 bases between them. This CDR3 comprises 14 residues. CDR3 protein: CASSFPDGGDTQYF. As DNA, the CDR3 is TGTGCCAGCAGTTTCCCGGATGGGGGGGATACGCAGTATTTT.

The CDR3 DNA reads TGTGCCAGCAGCGTAGGAGGGGGCCCCTACGAGCAGTACTTC. Its protein is CASSVGGGPYEQYF. The chain employs TRBV9 and TRBJ2-7; 7 nucleotides agree with TRBD1. V shed 0 bases, J shed 2 bases, and the junction held 2 bases outside the gene matches. In germline, CDR1 is SGDLS, CDR2 YYNGEE. The CDR3 consists of 14 residues.

The chain links TRBV6-4 to TRBJ2-1; 7 positions match TRBD2. CDR1 MRHNA and CDR2 SNTAGT come from the germline V gene. This CDR3 is built from 15 residues. Unmatched junction bases numbered 5, after V lost 6 bases and J lost 0 bases. The CDR3 reads CASSKRDDSYNEQFF. The CDR3 nucleotides read TGTGCCAGCAGCAAGCGGGACGACTCCTACAATGAGCAGTTCTTC.

The sample holds a few counts of this clone. This chain links TRBV28 with TRBJ1-4; D is unclear. Trimming removed 5 bases at V and 7 bases at J, with 14 bases between. Looked up from germline, CDR1 is MDHEN and CDR2 is SYDVKM. The CDR3 sequence is 14 residues long. The CDR3: CASSPRLESEKLFF. The CDR3 DNA follows: TGTGCCAGCAGTCCCCGATTGGAGAGTGAAAAACTGTTTTTT.

This rearrangement joins TRBV15 to TRBJ2-3; 7 bases agree with TRBD1. The trim removed 1 base at V and 6 bases at J, leaving 4 bases unmatched. The germline V gene encodes CDR1 LNHNV and CDR2 YYDKDF (reference sequence). CDR3 size: 14 residues. CDR3 bases: TGTGCCACCAGCAGAGTAGGGACAGTCGATACGCAGTATTTT. Protein product: CATSRVGTVDTQYF.

Written as DNA, the CDR3 is TGTGCCAGCAGCGTAGCTGGGGCAGGGGGCACTGGCTACACCTTC. It is translated as CASSVAGAGGTGYTF. This chain uses TRBV9 with TRBJ1-2; 8 positions agree with TRBD1. The ends lost 0 bases at V and 7 bases at J; junction bases unmatched: 8. This CDR3 has 15 residues. Germline loops: CDR1 SGDLS, CDR2 YYNGEE.

A note on this clone: Distinct nucleotide sequences in the sample also encode this CDR3. The V and J genes are TRBV7-9 and TRBJ2-1; D ambiguous. The length of the CDR3 is 15 residues. Trimming took off 0 bases at V and 7 bases at J, with 13 bases between the two ends. Germline V CDR1 and CDR2: SEHNR, FQNEAQ (reference sequence). In DNA, the CDR3 is TGTGCCAGCAGCTTAGCCGTTGATTCCGGAAATGAGCAGTTCTTC. It yields the protein CASSLAVDSGNEQFF.

The chain combines TRBV25-1 with TRBJ2-7; D is uncertain. This CDR3 has 14 amino acids. V lost 4 bases to trimming and J lost 0 bases, with 10 bases between them. Germline-derived CDR1 and CDR2 are MGHDK and SYGVNS. DNA of the CDR3: TGTGCCAGCAGTGGTATGGGATTCTCCTACGAGCAGTACTTC. Residues: CASSGMGFSYEQYF.

This clone was observed once. This chain connects TRBV15 to TRBJ2-1, with D possibly TRBD1 on 6 matching bases. Germline CDR1 LNHNV, CDR2 YYDKDF (reference sequence). The length of the CDR3 is 16 residues. V lost 3 bases and J lost 6, with 18 bases in between. This CDR3 reads CATSREETGRINEQFF. DNA for the CDR3: TGTGCCACCAGCAGGGAAGAAACAGGGAGAATCAATGAGCAGTTCTTC.

This chain connects TRBV11-3 to TRBJ1-2; 10 bases fit TRBD1. Germline assignment: CDR1 SGHNT and CDR2 YENEEA. V shed 1 base, J shed 5 bases, and the junction held 7 bases outside the gene matches. The CDR3 runs to 16 residues. CDR3 protein: CASSLGRDRGQYGYTF. The CDR3 DNA is TGTGCCAGCAGCTTAGGCCGGGACAGGGGACAATATGGCTACACCTTC.

J is TRBJ2-5 and V is TRBV21-1; the table's D call, TRBD1, has no DNA check behind it. TRBV21-1 is shown as a pseudogene. This CDR3 has 13 residues. CDR3 sequence (DNA): TGTGCCAGCAGCCCGGACAGAGGGGAGACCCAGTACTTC. As protein: CASSPDRGETQYF.

The chain uses TRBV7-9 and TRBJ2-1; D call uncertain. The germline V gene encodes CDR1 SEHNR and CDR2 FQNEAQ (reference sequence). The V end was cut by 1 base, the J end by 4 bases, with 5 bases between. The CDR3 consists of 13 residues. CDR3 region: CASSLGAYNEQFF. The CDR3 DNA follows: TGTGCCAGCAGCTTAGGGGCGTACAATGAGCAGTTCTTC.

The genes are TRBV13 and TRBJ2-7, with D perhaps given as TRBD1 or TRBD2 (6 bases each). Germline V CDR1 and CDR2: PRHDT, FYEKMQ (reference sequence). CDR3 length equals 14 residues. V lost 4 bases to trimming and J lost 3 bases, with 13 bases between them. CDR3 amino acids: CASSSGAGNYEQYF. As DNA, the CDR3 is TGTGCCAGCAGCTCGGGGGCAGGAAACTACGAGCAGTACTTC.

This chain joins TRBV5-5 and TRBJ2-2, with D perhaps TRBD1 (5 bases). The V end was cut by 6 bases, the J end by 7 bases, with 19 bases between. From germline, CDR1 is SGHKS and CDR2 YYEKEE (reference sequence). The CDR3 runs to 15 residues. This CDR3 is CASNSVAGKNGELFF. The DNA of the CDR3 is TGTGCCAGCAACTCAGTGGCAGGGAAGAACGGGGAGCTGTTTTTT.

The chain links TRBV11-2 to TRBJ2-5; 7 nucleotides align to TRBD1. Germline CDR1 reads SGHAT; CDR2 reads FQNNGV. The V and J ends lost 2 bases and 2 bases, in that order; junction bases with no gene match: 2. The CDR3 totals 14 residues. The CDR3: CASSLMGQQETQYF. Written as DNA, the CDR3 is TGTGCCAGCAGCTTAATGGGACAGCAAGAGACCCAGTACTTC.

The V call is TRBV25-1, the J call TRBJ1-3, with D perhaps TRBD1 (5 bases). With 7 bases removed from V and 3 bases from J, the gap between germline ends came to 7 bases. The CDR3 runs to 12 residues. Germline V lookup: CDR1 MGHDK, CDR2 SYGVNS. This CDR3 is CASKGIGNTIYF. CDR3 nucleotide sequence: TGTGCCAGCAAGGGGATTGGAAACACCATATATTTT.

This chain uses TRBV28 with TRBJ2-1; D is perhaps TRBD1 or TRBD2 (5 bases each). CDR1 and CDR2 (germline): MDHEN, SYDVKM. CDR3 length: 13 residues. V was pared by 5 bases and J by 5 bases, with 10 bases between. The CDR3 DNA is TGTGCCAGCAGTAGGGACGTAGACAATGAGCAGTTCTTC. Translation: CASSRDVDNEQFF.